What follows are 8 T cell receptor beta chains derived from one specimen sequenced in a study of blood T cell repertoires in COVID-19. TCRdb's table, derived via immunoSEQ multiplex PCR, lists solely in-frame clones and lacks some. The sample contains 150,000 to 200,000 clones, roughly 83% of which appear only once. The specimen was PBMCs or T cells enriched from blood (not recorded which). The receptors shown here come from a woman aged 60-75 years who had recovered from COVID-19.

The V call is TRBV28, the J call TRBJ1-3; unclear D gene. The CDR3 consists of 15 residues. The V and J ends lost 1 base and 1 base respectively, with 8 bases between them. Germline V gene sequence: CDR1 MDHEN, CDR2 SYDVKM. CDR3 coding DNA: TGTGCCAGCAGTTTATCGGGGAAATCTGGAAACACCATATATTTT. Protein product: CASSLSGKSGNTIYF.

The CDR3 sequence is CASSLGTGGYYEQYF. CDR3 nucleotides: TGTGCCAGCAGTCTCGGGACAGGGGGTTACTACGAGCAGTACTTC. The V call is TRBV28, the J call TRBJ2-7; 11 bases are a match to TRBD1. J lost 3 bases, V lost 5 bases, and 6 bases had no gene match. The CDR3 sequence is 15 residues long. Germline V gene lookup returns CDR1 MDHEN and CDR2 SYDVKM.

The CDR3, as DNA: TGCAGCGTTCAGGGACAGCCGAACACTGAAGCTTTCTTT. The encoded protein is CSVQGQPNTEAFF. V is TRBV29-1 and J is TRBJ1-1, with 7 bases aligning to TRBD1. The germline V gene encodes CDR1 SQVTM and CDR2 ANQGSEA. Losses at the gene ends were 5 bases for V and 1 base for J; bases not matched to a gene: 4. The CDR3 sequence is 13 residues long.

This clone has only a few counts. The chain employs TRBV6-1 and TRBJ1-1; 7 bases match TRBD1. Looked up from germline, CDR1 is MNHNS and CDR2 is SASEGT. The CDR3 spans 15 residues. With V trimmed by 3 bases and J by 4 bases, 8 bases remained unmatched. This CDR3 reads CASSDNTGVRTEAFF. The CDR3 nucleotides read TGTGCCAGCAGTGATAACACAGGGGTTCGCACTGAAGCTTTCTTT.

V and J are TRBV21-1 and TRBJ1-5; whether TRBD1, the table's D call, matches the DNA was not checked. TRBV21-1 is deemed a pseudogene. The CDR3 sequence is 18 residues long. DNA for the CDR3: TGTGCCAGCAGCAAAGATTCACAGGGGGTATTTAACGGTCAGCCCCAGCATTTT. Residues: CASSKDSQGVFNGQPQHF.

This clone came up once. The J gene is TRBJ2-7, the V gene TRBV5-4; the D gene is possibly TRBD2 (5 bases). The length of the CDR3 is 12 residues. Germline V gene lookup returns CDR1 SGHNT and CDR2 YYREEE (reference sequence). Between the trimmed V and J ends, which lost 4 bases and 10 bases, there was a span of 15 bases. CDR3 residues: CASSREGTRQYF. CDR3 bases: TGTGCCAGCAGCCGTGAGGGAACGAGACAGTACTTC.

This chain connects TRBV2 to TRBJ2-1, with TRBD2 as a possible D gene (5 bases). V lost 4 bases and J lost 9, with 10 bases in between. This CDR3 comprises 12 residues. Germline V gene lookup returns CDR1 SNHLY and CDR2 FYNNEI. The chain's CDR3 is CASSASRVEQFF. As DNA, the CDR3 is TGTGCCAGCAGTGCTAGCCGGGTTGAGCAGTTCTTC.

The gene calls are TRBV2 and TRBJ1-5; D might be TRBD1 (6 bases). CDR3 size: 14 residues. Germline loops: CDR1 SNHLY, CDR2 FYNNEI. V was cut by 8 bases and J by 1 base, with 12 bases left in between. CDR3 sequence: CASRGTLSNQPQHF. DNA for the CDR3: TGTGCCAGCCGTGGGACACTGAGCAATCAGCCCCAGCATTTT.